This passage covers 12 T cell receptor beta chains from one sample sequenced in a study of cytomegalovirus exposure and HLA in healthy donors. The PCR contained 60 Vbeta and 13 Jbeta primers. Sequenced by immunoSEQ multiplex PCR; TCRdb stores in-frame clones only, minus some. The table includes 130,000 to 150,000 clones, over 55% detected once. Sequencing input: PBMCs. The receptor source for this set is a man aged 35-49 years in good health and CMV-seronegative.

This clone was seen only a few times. CDR3 residues: CASSPGPAGDEQYF. Here the CDR3 DNA reads TGTGCCAGCAGCCCGGGCCCCGCGGGGGACGAGCAGTACTTC. The rearrangement uses TRBV7-7 and TRBJ2-5; 7 nucleotides line up with TRBD2. The J call is in doubt because the DNA end fits TRBJ2-7 better. Germline V lookup: CDR1 SSHAT, CDR2 FNYEAQ (reference sequence). The CDR3 is 14 residues long.

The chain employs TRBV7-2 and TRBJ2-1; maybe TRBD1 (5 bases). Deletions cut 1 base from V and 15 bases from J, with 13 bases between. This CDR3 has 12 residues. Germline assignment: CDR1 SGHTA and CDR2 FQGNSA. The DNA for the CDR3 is TGTGCCAGCAGCTTAGTACGACAGTCGTGGTTCTTC. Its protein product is CASSLVRQSWFF.

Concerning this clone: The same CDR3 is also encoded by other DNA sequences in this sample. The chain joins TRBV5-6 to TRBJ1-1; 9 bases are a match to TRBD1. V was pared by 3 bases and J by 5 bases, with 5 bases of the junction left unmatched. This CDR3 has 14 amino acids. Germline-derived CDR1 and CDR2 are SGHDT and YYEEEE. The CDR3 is CASSWGQGWTEAFF. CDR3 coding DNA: TGTGCCAGCAGCTGGGGACAGGGTTGGACTGAAGCTTTCTTT.

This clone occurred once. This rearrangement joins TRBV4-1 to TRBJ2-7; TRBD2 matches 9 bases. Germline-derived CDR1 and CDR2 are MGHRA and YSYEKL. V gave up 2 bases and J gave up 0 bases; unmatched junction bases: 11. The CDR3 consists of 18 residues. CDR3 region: CASSQIWSSGESSYEQYF. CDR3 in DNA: TGCGCCAGCAGCCAAATTTGGTCTAGCGGGGAATCCTCCTACGAGCAGTACTTC.

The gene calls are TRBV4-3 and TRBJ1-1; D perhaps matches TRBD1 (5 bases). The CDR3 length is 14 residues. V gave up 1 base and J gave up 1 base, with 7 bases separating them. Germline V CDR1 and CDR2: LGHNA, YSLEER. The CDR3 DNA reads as TGCGCCAGCAGCCAAGGCAGGGAGAACACTGAAGCTTTCTTT. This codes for CASSQGRENTEAFF.

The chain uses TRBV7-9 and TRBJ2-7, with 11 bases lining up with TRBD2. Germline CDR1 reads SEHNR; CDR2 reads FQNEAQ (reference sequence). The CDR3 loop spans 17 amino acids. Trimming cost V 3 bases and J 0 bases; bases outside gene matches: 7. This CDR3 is CASSFSSGRGTSYEQYF. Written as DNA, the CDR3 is TGTGCCAGCAGCTTTAGTAGCGGGAGGGGTACCTCCTACGAGCAGTACTTC.

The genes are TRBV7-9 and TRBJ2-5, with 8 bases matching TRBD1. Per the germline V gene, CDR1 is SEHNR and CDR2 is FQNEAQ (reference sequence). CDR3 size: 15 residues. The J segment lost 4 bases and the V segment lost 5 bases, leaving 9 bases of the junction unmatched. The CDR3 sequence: CASSPGQGAAETQYF. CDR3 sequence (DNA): TGTGCCAGCAGCCCCGGGCAGGGGGCTGCAGAGACCCAGTACTTC.

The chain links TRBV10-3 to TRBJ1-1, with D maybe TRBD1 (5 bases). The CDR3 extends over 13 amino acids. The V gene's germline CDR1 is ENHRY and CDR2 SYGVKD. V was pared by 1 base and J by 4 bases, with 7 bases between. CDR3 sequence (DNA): TGTGCCATCAGTGAGTTGGGGGGCACTGAAGCTTTCTTT. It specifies CAISELGGTEAFF.

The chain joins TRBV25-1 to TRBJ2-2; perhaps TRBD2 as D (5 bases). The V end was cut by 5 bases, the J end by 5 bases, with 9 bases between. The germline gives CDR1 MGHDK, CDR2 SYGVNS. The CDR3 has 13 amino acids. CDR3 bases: TGTGCCAGCAGTCCAAGGACTACCGGGGAGCTGTTTTTT. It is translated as CASSPRTTGELFF.

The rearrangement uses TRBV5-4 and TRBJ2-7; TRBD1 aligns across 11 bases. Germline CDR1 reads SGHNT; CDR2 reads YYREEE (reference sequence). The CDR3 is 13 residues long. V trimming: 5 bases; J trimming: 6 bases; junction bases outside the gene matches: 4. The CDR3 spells CASRGTGGLEQYF. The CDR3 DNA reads TGTGCCAGCAGGGGGACAGGGGGACTCGAGCAGTACTTC.

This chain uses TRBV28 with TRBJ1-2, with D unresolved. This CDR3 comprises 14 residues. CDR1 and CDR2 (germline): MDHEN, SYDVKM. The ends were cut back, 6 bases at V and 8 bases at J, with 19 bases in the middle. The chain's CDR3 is CASRLREVRAGYTF. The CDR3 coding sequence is TGTGCCAGCAGGCTTAGGGAGGTCCGGGCAGGCTACACCTTC.

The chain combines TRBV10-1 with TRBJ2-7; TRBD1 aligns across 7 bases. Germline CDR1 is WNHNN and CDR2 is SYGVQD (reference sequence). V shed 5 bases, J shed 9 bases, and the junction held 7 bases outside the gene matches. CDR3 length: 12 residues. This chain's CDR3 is CASSFDRVTQYF. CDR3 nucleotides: TGCGCCAGCAGTTTCGACAGGGTGACGCAGTACTTC.